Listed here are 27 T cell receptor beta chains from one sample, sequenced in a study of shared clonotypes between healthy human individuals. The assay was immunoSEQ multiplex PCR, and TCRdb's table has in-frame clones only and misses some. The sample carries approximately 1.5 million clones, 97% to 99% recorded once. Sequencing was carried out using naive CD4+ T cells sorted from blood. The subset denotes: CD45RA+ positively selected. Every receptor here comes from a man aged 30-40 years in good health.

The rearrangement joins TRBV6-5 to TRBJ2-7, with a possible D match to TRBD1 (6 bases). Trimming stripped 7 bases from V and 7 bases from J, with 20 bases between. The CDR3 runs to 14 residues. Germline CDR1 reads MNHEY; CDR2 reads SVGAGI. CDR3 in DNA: TGTGCCAGCACCCGACCCGGTGGCCAGGGGGAGCAGTACTTC. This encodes CASTRPGGQGEQYF.

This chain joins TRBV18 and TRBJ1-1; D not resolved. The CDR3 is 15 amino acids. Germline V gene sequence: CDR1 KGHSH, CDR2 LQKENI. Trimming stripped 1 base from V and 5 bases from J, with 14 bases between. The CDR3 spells CASSPRLEVATEAFF. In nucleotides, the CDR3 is TGTGCCAGCTCACCACGGTTAGAAGTCGCGACTGAAGCTTTCTTT.

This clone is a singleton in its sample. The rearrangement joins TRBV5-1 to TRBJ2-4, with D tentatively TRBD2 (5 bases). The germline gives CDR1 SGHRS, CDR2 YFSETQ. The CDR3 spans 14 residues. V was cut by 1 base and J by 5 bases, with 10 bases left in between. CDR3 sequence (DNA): TGCGCCAGCAGCTTGCTCACTAGTCAAAACATTCAGTACTTC. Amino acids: CASSLLTSQNIQYF.

This chain's CDR3 is CASSPGQSTDTQYF. The CDR3 nucleotides are TGTGCCAGCAGCCCGGGACAGAGCACAGATACGCAGTATTTT. V usage is TRBV11-3 and J usage is TRBJ2-3, with TRBD1 matching 7 bases. Germline V lookup: CDR1 SGHNT, CDR2 YENEEA. Trimming took 5 bases from V and 0 from J; bases not matched to a gene: 2. The CDR3 totals 14 residues.

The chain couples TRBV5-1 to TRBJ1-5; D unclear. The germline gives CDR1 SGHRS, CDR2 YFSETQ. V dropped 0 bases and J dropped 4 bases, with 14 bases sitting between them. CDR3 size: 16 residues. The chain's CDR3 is CASSLALGRGNQPQHF. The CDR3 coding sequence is TGCGCCAGCAGCTTGGCCTTGGGCCGGGGAAATCAGCCCCAGCATTTT.

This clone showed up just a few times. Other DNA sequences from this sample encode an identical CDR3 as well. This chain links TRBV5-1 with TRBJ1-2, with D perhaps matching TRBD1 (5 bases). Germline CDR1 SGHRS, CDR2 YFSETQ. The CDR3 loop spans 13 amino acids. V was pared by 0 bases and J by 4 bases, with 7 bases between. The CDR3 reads CASSLADSYGYTF. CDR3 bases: TGCGCCAGCAGCTTGGCCGACAGCTATGGCTACACCTTC.

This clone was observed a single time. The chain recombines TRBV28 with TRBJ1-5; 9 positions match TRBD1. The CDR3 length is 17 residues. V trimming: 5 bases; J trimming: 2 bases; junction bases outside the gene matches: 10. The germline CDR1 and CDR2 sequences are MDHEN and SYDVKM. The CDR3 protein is CASSPNRGLKGNQPQHF. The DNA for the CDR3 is TGTGCCAGCAGTCCGAACAGGGGGCTAAAGGGCAATCAGCCCCAGCATTTT.

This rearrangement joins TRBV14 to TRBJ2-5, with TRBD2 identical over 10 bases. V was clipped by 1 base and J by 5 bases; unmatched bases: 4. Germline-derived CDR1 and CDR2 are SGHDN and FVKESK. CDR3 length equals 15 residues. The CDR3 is CASSQGGLALETQYF. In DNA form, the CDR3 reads TGTGCCAGCAGCCAAGGGGGACTAGCGTTGGAGACCCAGTACTTC.

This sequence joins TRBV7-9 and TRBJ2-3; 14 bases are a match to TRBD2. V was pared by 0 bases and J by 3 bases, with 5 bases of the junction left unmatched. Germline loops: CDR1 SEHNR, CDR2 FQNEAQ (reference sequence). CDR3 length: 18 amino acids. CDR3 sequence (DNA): TGTGCCAGCAGCTTAGCTGGGACTAGCGGGAGAAGGACAGATACGCAGTATTTT. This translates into CASSLAGTSGRRTDTQYF.

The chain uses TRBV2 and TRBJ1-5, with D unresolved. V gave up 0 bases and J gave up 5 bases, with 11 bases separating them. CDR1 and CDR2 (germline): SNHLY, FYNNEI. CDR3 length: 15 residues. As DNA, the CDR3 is TGTGCCAGCAGTGAAGCGCAGGCCGGGGATCAGCCCCAGCATTTT. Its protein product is CASSEAQAGDQPQHF.

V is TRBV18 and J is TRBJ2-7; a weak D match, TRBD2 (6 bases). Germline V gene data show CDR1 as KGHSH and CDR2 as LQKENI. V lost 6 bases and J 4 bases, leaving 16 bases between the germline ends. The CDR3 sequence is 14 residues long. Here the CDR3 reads CASSRGDFSYEQYF. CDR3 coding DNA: TGTGCCAGCTCTCGCGGGGACTTTTCATACGAGCAGTACTTC.

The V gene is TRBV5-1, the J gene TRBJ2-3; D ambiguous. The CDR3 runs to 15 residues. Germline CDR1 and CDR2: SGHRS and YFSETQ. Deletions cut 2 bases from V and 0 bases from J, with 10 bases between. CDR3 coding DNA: TGCGCCAGCAGCTTCCGAAGTCCTAGCACAGATACGCAGTATTTT. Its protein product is CASSFRSPSTDTQYF.

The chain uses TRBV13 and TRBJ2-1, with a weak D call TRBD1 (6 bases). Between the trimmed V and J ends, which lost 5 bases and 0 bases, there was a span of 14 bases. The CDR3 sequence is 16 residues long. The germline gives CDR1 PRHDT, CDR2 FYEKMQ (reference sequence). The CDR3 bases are TGTGCCAGCAGCACCCGGTCAGGGGCCTCCTACAATGAGCAGTTCTTC. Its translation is CASSTRSGASYNEQFF.

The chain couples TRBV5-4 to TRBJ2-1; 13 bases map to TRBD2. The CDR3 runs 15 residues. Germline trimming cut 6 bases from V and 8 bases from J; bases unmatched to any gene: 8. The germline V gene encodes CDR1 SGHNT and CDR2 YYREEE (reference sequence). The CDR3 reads CASIGTSGVIDEQFF. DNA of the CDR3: TGTGCCAGCATAGGGACTAGCGGGGTCATAGATGAGCAGTTCTTC.

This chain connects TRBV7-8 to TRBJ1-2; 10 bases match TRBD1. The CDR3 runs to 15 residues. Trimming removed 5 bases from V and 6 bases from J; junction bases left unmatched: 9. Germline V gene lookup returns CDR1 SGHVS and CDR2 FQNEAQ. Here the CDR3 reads CASSPRDRGGDGYTF. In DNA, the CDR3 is TGTGCCAGCAGCCCTCGGGACAGGGGAGGCGATGGCTACACCTTC.

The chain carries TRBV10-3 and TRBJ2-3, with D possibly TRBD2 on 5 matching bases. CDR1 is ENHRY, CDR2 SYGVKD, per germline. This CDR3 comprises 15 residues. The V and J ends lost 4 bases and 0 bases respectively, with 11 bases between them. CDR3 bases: TGTGCCATCAGTGCTCAGGAGGCTAGCACAGATACGCAGTATTTT. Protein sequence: CAISAQEASTDTQYF.

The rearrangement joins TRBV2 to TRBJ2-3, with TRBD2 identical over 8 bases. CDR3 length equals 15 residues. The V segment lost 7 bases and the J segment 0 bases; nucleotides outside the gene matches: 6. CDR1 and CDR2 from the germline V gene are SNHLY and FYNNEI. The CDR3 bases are TGTGCCAGCACCGTAGCGGGAACTAGCACAGATACGCAGTATTTT. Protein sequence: CASTVAGTSTDTQYF.

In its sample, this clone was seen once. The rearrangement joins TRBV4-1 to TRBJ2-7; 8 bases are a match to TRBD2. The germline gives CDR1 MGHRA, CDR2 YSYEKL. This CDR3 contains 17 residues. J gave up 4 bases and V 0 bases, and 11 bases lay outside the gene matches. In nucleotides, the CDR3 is TGCGCCAGCAGCCAAGATCTGACCCCGGGACTAGTGTACGAGCAGTACTTC. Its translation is CASSQDLTPGLVYEQYF.

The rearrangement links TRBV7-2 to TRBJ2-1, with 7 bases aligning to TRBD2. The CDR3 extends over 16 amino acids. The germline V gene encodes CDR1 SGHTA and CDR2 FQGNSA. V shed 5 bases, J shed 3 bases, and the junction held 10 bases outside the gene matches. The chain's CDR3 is CASSPSPGLFYNEQFF. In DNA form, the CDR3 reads TGTGCCAGCAGCCCGAGCCCGGGACTATTCTACAATGAGCAGTTCTTC. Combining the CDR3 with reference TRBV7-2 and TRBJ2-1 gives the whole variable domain GAGVSQSPSNKVTEKGKDVELRCDPISGHTALYWYRQSLGQGLEFLIYFQGNSAPDKSGLPSDRFSAERTGGSVSTLTIQRTQQEDSAVYLCASSPSPGLFYNEQFFGPGTRLTVL.

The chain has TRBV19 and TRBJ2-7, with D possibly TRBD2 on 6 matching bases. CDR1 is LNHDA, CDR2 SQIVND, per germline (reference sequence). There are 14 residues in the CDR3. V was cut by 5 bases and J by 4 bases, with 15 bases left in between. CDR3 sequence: CASSPDGTGYEQYF. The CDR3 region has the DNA TGTGCCAGTAGTCCCGACGGGACTGGATACGAGCAGTACTTC.

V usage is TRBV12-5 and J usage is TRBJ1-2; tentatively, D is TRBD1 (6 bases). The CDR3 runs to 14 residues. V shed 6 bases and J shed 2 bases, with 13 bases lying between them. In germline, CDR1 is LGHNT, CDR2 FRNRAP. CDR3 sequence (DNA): TGTGCTAGTGGAGATGGACAGACCAACTATGGCTACACCTTC. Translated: CASGDGQTNYGYTF.

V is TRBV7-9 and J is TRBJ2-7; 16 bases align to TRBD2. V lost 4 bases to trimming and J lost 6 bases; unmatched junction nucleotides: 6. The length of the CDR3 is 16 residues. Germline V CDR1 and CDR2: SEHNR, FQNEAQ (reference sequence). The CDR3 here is CASSSGLAGGRAEQYF. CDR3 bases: TGTGCCAGCAGCTCGGGACTAGCGGGAGGGCGGGCCGAGCAGTACTTC.

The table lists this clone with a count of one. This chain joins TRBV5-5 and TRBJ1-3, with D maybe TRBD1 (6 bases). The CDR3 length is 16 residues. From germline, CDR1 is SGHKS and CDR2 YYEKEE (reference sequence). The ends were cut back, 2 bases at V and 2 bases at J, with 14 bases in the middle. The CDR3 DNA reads TGTGCCAGCAGCTTCCAGGGGCCATCCCCTGGAAACACCATATATTTT. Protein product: CASSFQGPSPGNTIYF.

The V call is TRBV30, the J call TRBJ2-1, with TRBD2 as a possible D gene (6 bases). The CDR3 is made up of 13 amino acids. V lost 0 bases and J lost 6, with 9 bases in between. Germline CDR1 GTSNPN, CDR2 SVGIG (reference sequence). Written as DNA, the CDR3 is TGTGCCTGGAGTGTTTGGGGACTCAATGAGCAGTTCTTC. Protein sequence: CAWSVWGLNEQFF.

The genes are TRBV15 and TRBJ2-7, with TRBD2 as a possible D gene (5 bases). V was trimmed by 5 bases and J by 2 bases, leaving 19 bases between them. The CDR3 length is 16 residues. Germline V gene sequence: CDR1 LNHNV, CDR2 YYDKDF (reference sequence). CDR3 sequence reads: CATSAQRFSGAYEQYF. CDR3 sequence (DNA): TGTGCCACCAGCGCCCAAAGGTTCTCCGGGGCCTACGAGCAGTACTTC. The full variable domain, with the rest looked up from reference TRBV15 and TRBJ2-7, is DAMVIQNPRYQVTQFGKPVTLSCSQTLNHNVMYWYQQKSSQAPKLLFHYYDKDFNNEADTPDNFQSRRPNTSFCFLDIRSPGLGDTAMYLCATSAQRFSGAYEQYFGPGTRLTVT.

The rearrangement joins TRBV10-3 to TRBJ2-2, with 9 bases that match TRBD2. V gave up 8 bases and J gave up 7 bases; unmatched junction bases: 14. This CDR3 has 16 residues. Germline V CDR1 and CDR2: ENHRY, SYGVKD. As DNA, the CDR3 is TGTGCCATCTCCGGCGGGAGGGCCCTCGGTATCGGGGAGCTGTTTTTT. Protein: CAISGGRALGIGELFF.

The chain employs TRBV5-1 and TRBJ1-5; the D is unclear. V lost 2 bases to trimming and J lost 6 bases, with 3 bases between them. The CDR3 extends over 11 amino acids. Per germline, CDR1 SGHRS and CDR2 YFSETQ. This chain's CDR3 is CASSFPQPQHF. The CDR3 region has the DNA TGCGCCAGCAGCTTCCCTCAGCCCCAGCATTTT.